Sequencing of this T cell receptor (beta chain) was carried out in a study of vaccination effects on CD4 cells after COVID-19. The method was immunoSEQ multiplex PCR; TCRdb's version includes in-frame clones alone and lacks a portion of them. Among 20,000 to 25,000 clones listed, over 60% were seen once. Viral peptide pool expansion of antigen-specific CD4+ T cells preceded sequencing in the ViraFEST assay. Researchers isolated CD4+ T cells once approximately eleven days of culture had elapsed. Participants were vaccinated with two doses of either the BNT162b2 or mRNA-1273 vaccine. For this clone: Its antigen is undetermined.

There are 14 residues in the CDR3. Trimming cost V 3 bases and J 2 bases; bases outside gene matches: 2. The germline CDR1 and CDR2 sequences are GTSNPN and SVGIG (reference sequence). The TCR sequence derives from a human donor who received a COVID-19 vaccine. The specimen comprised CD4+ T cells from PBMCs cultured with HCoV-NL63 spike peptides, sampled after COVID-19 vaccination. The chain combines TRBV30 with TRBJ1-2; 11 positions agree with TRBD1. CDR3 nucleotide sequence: TGTGCCTGGAGAGGACAGGGGGCGAACTATGGCTACACCTTC. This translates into CAWRGQGANYGYTF.